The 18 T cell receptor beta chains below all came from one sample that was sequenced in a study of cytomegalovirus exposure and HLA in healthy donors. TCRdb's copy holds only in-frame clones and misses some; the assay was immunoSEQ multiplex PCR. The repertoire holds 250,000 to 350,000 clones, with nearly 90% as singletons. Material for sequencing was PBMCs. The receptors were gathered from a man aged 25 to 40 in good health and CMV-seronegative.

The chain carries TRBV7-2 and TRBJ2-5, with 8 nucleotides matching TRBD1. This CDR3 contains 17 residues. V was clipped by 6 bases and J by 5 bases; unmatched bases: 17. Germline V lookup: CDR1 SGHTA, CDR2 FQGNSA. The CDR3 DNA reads TGTGCCAGCAGTTTACGTCCGACAGGGGCGGTATGGGAGACCCAGTACTTC. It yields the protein CASSLRPTGAVWETQYF.

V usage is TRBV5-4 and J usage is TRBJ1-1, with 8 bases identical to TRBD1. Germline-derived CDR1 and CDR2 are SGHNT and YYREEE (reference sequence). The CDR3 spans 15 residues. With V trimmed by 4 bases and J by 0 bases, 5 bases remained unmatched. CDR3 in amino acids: CASSPTRGLNTEAFF. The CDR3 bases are TGTGCCAGCAGCCCTACCAGGGGGCTGAACACTGAAGCTTTCTTT.

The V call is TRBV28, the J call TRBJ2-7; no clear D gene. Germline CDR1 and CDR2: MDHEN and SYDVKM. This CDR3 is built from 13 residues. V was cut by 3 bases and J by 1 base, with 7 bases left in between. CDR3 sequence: CASSFAGSYEQYF. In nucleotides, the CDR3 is TGTGCCAGCAGTTTTGCCGGGTCCTACGAGCAGTACTTC.

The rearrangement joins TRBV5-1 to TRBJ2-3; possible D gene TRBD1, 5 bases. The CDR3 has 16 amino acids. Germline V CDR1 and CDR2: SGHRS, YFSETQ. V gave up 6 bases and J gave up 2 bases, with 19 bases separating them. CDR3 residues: CASTTPDSRSTDTQYF. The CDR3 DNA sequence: TGCGCCAGCACCACACCCGACAGTAGGTCCACAGATACGCAGTATTTT. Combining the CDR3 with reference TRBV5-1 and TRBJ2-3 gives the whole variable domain KAGVTQTPRYLIKTRGQQVTLSCSPISGHRSVSWYQQTPGQGLQFLFEYFSETQRNKGNFPGRFSGRQFSNSRSEMNVSTLELGDSALYLCASTTPDSRSTDTQYFGPGTRLTVL.

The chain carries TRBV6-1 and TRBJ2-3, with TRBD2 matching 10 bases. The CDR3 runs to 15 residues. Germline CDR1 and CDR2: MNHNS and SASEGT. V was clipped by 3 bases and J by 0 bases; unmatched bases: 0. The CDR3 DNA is TGTGCCAGCAGTGATAGCGGGGGGAGCACAGATACGCAGTATTTT. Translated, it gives CASSDSGGSTDTQYF.

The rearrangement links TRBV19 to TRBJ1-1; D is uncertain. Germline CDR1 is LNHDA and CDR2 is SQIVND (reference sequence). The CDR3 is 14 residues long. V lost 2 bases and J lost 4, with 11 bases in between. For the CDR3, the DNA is TGTGCCAGTAGTATAACGGGAGTTGCCACTGAAGCTTTCTTT. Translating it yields CASSITGVATEAFF. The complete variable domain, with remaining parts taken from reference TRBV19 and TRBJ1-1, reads DGGITQSPKYLFRKEGQNVTLSCEQNLNHDAMYWYRQDPGQGLRLIYYSQIVNDFQKGDIAEGYSVSREKKESFPLTVTSAQKNPTAFYLCASSITGVATEAFFGQGTRLTVV.

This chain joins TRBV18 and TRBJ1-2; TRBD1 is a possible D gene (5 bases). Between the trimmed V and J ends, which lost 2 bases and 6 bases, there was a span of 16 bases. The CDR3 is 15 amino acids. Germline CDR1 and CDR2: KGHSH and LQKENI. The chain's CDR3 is CASSPKADSYHGYTF. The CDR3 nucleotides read TGTGCCAGCTCACCAAAGGCCGACAGTTATCATGGCTACACCTTC.

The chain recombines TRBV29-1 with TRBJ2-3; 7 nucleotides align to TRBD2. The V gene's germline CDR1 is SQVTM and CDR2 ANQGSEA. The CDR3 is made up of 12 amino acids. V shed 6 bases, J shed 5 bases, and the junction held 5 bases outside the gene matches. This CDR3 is CSVSRGGDTQYF. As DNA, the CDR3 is TGCAGCGTCTCCCGCGGGGGAGATACGCAGTATTTT.

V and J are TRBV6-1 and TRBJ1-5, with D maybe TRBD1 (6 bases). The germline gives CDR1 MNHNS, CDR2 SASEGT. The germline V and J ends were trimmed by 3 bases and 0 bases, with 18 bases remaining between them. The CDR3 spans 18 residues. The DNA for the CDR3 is TGTGCCAGCAGTGAGTACGACAGGCCCCCCGTTAGCAATCAGCCCCAGCATTTT. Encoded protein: CASSEYDRPPVSNQPQHF.

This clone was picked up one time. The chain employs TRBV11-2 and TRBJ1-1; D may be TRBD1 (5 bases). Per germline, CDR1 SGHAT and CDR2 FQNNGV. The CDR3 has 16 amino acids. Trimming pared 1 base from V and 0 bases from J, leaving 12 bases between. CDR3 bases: TGTGCCAGCAGCTTAGGATTGGTCAGGGTGAACACTGAAGCTTTCTTT. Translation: CASSLGLVRVNTEAFF. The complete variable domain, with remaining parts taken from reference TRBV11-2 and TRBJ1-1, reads EAGVAQSPRYKIIEKRQSVAFWCNPISGHATLYWYQQILGQGPKLLIQFQNNGVVDDSQLPKDRFSAERLKGVDSTLKIQPAKLEDSAVYLCASSLGLVRVNTEAFFGQGTRLTVV.

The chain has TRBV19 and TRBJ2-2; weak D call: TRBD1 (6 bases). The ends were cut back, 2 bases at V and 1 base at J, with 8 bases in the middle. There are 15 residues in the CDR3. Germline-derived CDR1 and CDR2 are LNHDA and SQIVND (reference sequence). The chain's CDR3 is CASSITGLNTGELFF. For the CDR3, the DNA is TGTGCCAGTAGTATAACAGGGTTGAACACCGGGGAGCTGTTTTTT.

The CDR3 is CASSLSLVYNEQFF. CDR3 DNA sequence: TGTGCCAGCAGTTTGAGTCTGGTATACAATGAGCAGTTCTTC. The V gene is TRBV27, the J gene TRBJ2-1; D is unresolved. Germline V gene sequence: CDR1 MNHEY, CDR2 SMNVEV (reference sequence). The CDR3 sequence is 14 residues long. Trimming left V 3 bases short and J 4 bases short, with 10 bases between.

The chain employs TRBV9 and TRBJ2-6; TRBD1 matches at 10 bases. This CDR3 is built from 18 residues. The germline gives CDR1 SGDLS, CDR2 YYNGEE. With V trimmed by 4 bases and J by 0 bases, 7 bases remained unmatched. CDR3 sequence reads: CASSPLGTGVSGANVLTF. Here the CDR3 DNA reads TGTGCCAGCAGCCCCCTGGGGACAGGGGTCTCTGGGGCCAACGTCCTGACTTTC.

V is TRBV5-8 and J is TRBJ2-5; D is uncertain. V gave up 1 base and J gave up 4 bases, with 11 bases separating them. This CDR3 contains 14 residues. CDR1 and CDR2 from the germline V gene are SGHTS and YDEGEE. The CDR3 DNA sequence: TGTGCCAGCAGCTTGTGGGCTGAAGGAGAGACCCAGTACTTC. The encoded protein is CASSLWAEGETQYF.

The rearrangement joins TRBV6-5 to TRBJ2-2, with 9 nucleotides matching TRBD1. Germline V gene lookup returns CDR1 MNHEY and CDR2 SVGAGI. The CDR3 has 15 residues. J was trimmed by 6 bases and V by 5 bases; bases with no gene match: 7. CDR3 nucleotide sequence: TGTGCCAGCAGTGGCCGGGACAGGGAGGCCGGGGAGCTGTTTTTT. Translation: CASSGRDREAGELFF.

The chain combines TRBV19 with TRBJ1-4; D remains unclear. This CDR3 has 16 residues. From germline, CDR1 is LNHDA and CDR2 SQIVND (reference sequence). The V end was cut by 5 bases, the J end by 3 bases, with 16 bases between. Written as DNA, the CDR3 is TGTGCCAGTAGTCCGTCCGTAGTATACCCTAATGAAAAACTGTTTTTT. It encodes CASSPSVVYPNEKLFF.

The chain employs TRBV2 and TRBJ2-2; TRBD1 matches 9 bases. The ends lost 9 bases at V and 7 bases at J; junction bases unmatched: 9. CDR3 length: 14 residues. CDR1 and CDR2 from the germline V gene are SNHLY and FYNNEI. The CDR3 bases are TGTGCCAGAGGGACAGGGATGAGGAGCGGGGAGCTGTTTTTT. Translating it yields CARGTGMRSGELFF.

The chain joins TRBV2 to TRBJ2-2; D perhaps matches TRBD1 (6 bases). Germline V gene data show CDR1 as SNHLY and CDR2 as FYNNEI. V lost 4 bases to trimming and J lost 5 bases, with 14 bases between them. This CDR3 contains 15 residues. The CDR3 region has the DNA TGTGCCAGCAGTGCGGTGCAGGGGAGAACCGGGGAGCTGTTTTTT. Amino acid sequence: CASSAVQGRTGELFF.